A single T cell receptor beta chain is shown here with its context. Its antigen is unidentified. The PCR had 60 Vbeta and 13 Jbeta primers. Here immunoSEQ multiplex PCR was the method, and the copy in TCRdb shows in-frame clones only, minus some. Listed are about 200,000 clones; over 0.75% falls within the top ten. The CDR3 is 15 residues long. Germline V gene sequence: CDR1 SGHVS, CDR2 FQNEAQ. The ends were cut back, 3 bases at V and 0 bases at J, with 8 bases in the middle. The sample is drawn from a study of cytomegalovirus exposure and HLA in healthy donors. Study results and caveats: Most TCRs appeared rarely, but some public TCRs recurred in many donors. What a later analysis showed was that several of the most significant clusters appeared linked to common viral pathogens. Most likely, a cluster of highly shared sequence variants arose as a sequencing artifact. Analyzed later, most CMV-associated TCR beta chains appeared HLA-restricted.

J is TRBJ1-4 and V is TRBV7-8, with unresolved D. The sequence came from a woman in her 30s in good health and CMV-seropositive. Sequenced sample: PBMCs. The CDR3 region is CASSLRYATNEKLFF. The CDR3 DNA is TGTGCCAGCAGCTTGAGATACGCAACTAATGAAAAACTGTTTTTT.